The 9 T cell receptor beta chains below were found in one sample sequenced in a study of T cell clonotyping in hematopoietic cell transplantation. Profiled with immunoSEQ multiplex PCR; TCRdb holds only in-frame clones, not every one. The sample has 30,000 to 45,000 clones; 88% are singletons. Input material: peripheral blood mononuclear cells. These receptor sequences come from a woman aged 40 to 50 in good health. Some clones in this sample may be carry-over from other donors' samples.

The chain links TRBV28 to TRBJ2-7; 9 bases agree with TRBD1. The CDR3 length is 13 residues. In germline, CDR1 is MDHEN, CDR2 SYDVKM. V lost 7 bases and J lost 2; bases outside the gene matches: 3. The DNA of the CDR3 is TGTGCCAGCAACCGGGACAGGGCCTACGAGCAGTACTTC. As protein: CASNRDRAYEQYF. Full variable domain (missing parts from reference TRBV28 and TRBJ2-7): DVKVTQSSRYLVKRTGEKVFLECVQDMDHENMFWYRQDPGLGLRLIYFSYDVKMKEKGDIPEGYSVSREKKERFSLILESASTNQTSMYLCASNRDRAYEQYFGPGTRLTVT.

CDR3 protein: CASSLGGTSGYEQYF. In DNA form, the CDR3 reads TGTGCCAGCAGCTTGGGTGGGACTAGCGGCTACGAGCAGTACTTC. The rearrangement joins TRBV5-4 to TRBJ2-7; 11 nucleotides match TRBD2. Germline trimming cut 0 bases from V and 3 bases from J; bases unmatched to any gene: 2. Germline V lookup: CDR1 SGHNT, CDR2 YYREEE (reference sequence). This CDR3 contains 15 residues. Supplemented by reference TRBV5-4 and TRBJ2-7, the full variable domain reads ETGVTQSPTHLIKTRGQQVTLRCSSQSGHNTVSWYQQALGQGPQFIFQYYREEENGRGNFPPRFSGLQFPNYSSELNVNALELDDSALYLCASSLGGTSGYEQYFGPGTRLTVT.

The gene calls are TRBV10-1 and TRBJ2-5; D may be TRBD2 (5 bases). This CDR3 has 15 residues. Looked up from germline, CDR1 is WNHNN and CDR2 is SYGVQD (reference sequence). V was pared by 3 bases and J by 2 bases, with 13 bases between. The CDR3 protein is CASSDRGSGQETQYF. For the CDR3, the DNA is TGCGCCAGCAGTGATCGAGGGAGTGGGCAAGAGACCCAGTACTTC.

The gene calls are TRBV9 and TRBJ2-7; tentatively, D is TRBD1 (5 bases). This CDR3 spans 15 amino acids. The germline gives CDR1 SGDLS, CDR2 YYNGEE. V lost 0 bases, J lost 0 bases, and 10 bases lay in between. Here the CDR3 reads CASSVGQGNSYEQYF. CDR3 bases: TGTGCCAGCAGCGTAGGGCAGGGAAACTCCTACGAGCAGTACTTC.

The chain couples TRBV29-1 to TRBJ2-7, with 8 bases that match TRBD2. The germline gives CDR1 SQVTM, CDR2 ANQGSEA. The CDR3 is made up of 14 amino acids. Trimming cost V 7 bases and J 7 bases; bases outside gene matches: 15. The CDR3: CSARTSGSLREQYF. CDR3 DNA: TGCAGCGCCAGAACTAGCGGTAGTCTAAGGGAGCAGTACTTC.

The J gene is TRBJ1-3, the V gene TRBV18; 11 nucleotides agree with TRBD1. CDR3 length: 15 amino acids. Germline-derived CDR1 and CDR2 are KGHSH and LQKENI. V lost 3 bases, J lost 4 bases, and 2 bases stayed unmatched. CDR3 amino acids: CASSPDRGPGNTIYF. CDR3 coding DNA: TGTGCCAGCTCACCGGACAGGGGGCCCGGAAACACCATATATTTT.

The chain recombines TRBV11-2 with TRBJ1-4; the match to TRBD1 covers 8 bases. Per the germline V gene, CDR1 is SGHAT and CDR2 is FQNNGV. Germline trimming cut 4 bases from V and 12 bases from J; bases unmatched to any gene: 10. The CDR3 sequence is 14 residues long. The CDR3 loop reads CASSSRTGPAELFF. The DNA for the CDR3 is TGTGCCAGCAGCTCGAGGACAGGGCCCGCGGAACTGTTTTTT.

The chain links TRBV7-8 to TRBJ1-1, with D hard to call. Germline CDR1 SGHVS, CDR2 FQNEAQ. Trimming removed 7 bases at V and 5 bases at J, with 14 bases between. CDR3 length: 13 amino acids. The CDR3 is CASTPTEGTEAFF. The CDR3 region has the DNA TGTGCCAGCACCCCTACAGAGGGAACTGAAGCTTTCTTT.

Written as DNA, the CDR3 is TGTGCCAGCAGTGACGTCGAGAACACTGAAGCTTTCTTT. As protein: CASSDVENTEAFF. The rearrangement uses TRBV6-4 and TRBJ1-1; D ambiguous. Per the germline V gene, CDR1 is MRHNA and CDR2 is SNTAGT. The CDR3 totals 13 residues. V was trimmed by 2 bases and J by 1 base, leaving 5 bases between them.